This entry features one TCR beta chain sequence. As yet, its antigen is unknown. These data come from a study of memory CD4+ T cells and cytomegalovirus serostatus. Study-wide points: Each of approximately 73 CMV-associated TCRbeta sequences occurred in one to five individuals.

The sort gate was single viable CD3+CD4+CD8-CD45RO+ cells for memory CD4+ T cells. CDR3 length equals 12 residues. Germline CDR1 MDHEN, CDR2 SYDVKM. V lost 3 bases, J lost 7 bases, and 9 bases lay in between. TCRdb's copy holds only in-frame clones and misses some; the assay was immunoSEQ multiplex PCR. The table lists around 99,000 clones, about four fifths of them singletons. Sequencing input: memory CD4+ T cells from blood. The TCR sequence derives from an adult in good health and CMV-seropositive. The rearrangement uses TRBV28 and TRBJ1-2; D uncertain. The CDR3 DNA follows: TGTGCCAGCAGTTTGGGGAAGTTTGGCTACACCTTC. Its translation: CASSLGKFGYTF.